The TCR beta chain described here comes from a study of blood T cell repertoires in COVID-19. Study at large: The origin of the acute and convalescent COVID-19 samples was the United States, Italy and Spain.

V dropped 0 bases and J dropped 1 base, with 7 bases sitting between them. The CDR3 has 14 amino acids. Germline CDR1 and CDR2: SGHRS and YFSETQ. Original data processing: Estimation of nucleated cell counts relied on the amplification of reference gene primers. This table comes from immunoSEQ multiplex PCR, and its TCRdb copy is limited to in-frame clones, with some not included. The DNA was the basis for D and trimming; V, J and clone size are from that table. The sample shows over 200,000 clones, approximately 83% of them seen only once. The sequence came from a man aged 50 to 60 with active or convalescent COVID-19. The specimen was peripheral blood. The V gene is TRBV5-1, the J gene TRBJ1-1; D possibly corresponds to TRBD1 (5 bases). The CDR3 DNA is TGCGCCAGCAGCTTGGACAGGCGGAACACTGAAGCTTTCTTT. Encoded protein: CASSLDRRNTEAFF.